The sequence of this T cell receptor beta chain was determined in a study of T cells in Graves' hyperthyroidism and ophthalmopathy. Study-wide results and caveats: Peripheral blood also featured most of the thyroid clonotypes expanded above 0.001. Stable hyperthyroidism was separated from ophthalmopathy by a model based on 13 V-J features.

Ophthalmopathy patients had Clinical Activity Score at least 3, NOSPECS grade at least 4, duration under 3 months. RNA transcripts gave rise to amplified TCR beta CDR3 regions. A first-round RT-PCR of the TCR CDR3 used the HTBI primer set. TCRdb redid the calling of the multiplex PCR reads with MiXCR, one entry per CDR3 protein. This sample has around 600,000 distinct CDR3 sequences, with approximately 15% found just once. V lost 0 bases and J lost 6, with 5 bases in between. The CDR3 consists of 13 residues. CDR1 and CDR2 from the germline V gene are LGHNA and YSLEER. This clonotype has just a few counts. Antigen specificity is unknown.

The V gene is TRBV4-3, the J gene TRBJ2-2; D unresolved. The sample was blood. This TCR was sampled from a woman aged 18-29 years with Graves' ophthalmopathy. In DNA, the CDR3 is TGCGCCAGCAGCCAAGAGGTTTCCGGGGAGCTGTTTTTT. Protein sequence: CASSQEVSGELFF.